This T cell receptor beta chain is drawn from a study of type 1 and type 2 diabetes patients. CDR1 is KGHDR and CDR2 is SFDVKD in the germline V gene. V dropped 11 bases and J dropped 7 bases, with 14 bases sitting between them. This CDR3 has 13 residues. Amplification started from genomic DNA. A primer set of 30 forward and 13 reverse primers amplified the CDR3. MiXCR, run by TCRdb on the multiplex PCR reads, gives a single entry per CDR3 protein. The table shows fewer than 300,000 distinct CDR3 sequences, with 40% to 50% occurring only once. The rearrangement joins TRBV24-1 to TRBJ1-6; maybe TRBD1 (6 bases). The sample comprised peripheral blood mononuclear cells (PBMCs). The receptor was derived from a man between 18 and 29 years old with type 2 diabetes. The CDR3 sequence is CASRVGGNSPLHF. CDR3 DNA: TGTGCCAGCAGGGTAGGGGGAAATTCACCCCTCCACTTT.